What follows is one T cell receptor (beta chain) and its context. No antigen is known for it. These data come from a study of blood T cells in healthy people across ages. The J segment lost 1 base and the V segment lost 6 bases, leaving 7 bases of the junction unmatched. Germline assignment: CDR1 MNHNY and CDR2 SVGAGI (reference sequence). CDR3 length: 16 amino acids. Study-wide findings and caveats: Estimates of total diversity, which came from one million sequenced T cells, were considered to be underestimates. A roughly linear age-dependent decrease characterized TCR beta diversity per million T cells. Unsorted PBMCs ruled out conclusive naive versus antigen-experienced comparison.

Together with a sample-barcoded 5' primer, a J-beta primer mix was included in a second PCR lasting about 6 to 11 cycles. TCRdb redid the calling of the 5' RACE reads with MiXCR, one entry per CDR3 protein. The table has about 640,000 distinct CDR3 sequences, 58% seen once. The sequenced sample was blood. This rearrangement joins TRBV6-6 to TRBJ1-2, with 11 nucleotides matching TRBD1. This sequence was found in a man between 60 and 75 years old in good health. CDR3 protein: CASSRTDRGRNYGYTF. The CDR3 DNA reads as TGTGCCAGCAGCCGGACGGACAGGGGGCGTAACTATGGCTACACCTTC.